This TCR beta chain was identified in a study of blood T cell repertoires in COVID-19. Study as a whole: T cells, B-cell-depleted T cells, or PBMCs supplied cDNA or gDNA.

About this clone itself: At one end the junction does not follow the germline gene, possibly because of a read error.

Only in-frame clones appear in the TCRdb table, and some are missing; sequencing was by immunoSEQ multiplex PCR. The data hold 80,000 or so clones, with more than 60% observed a single time. Germline V gene sequence: CDR1 MNHNY, CDR2 SVGAGI (reference sequence). The length of the CDR3 is 12 residues. The source is a human donor in a cohort sampled during active COVID-19. The source material was peripheral blood. The chain recombines TRBV6-6 with TRBJ1-2; 8 nucleotides line up with TRBD1. CDR3 nucleotides: TGTGCCAGCGGACAGGGTGCCTATGTCTACACCTTC. Protein sequence: CASGQGAYVYTF.